This T cell receptor (beta chain) was profiled in a study of blood T cell repertoires in COVID-19 (TCRdb year 2020). A note on the overall study: The collaborator samples originated in the United States, Italy and Spain and spanned the acute and convalescent phases of COVID-19. Sample metadata almost always included a de-identified subject ID, COVID-19 status, age in years and sex. Where available, HLA class I and class II types were taken from metadata supplied by the sample provider and were not determined by assay-based typing. A freely available public database, intended as a resource for researchers studying the immune response to SARS-CoV-2, is where the repertoires were released. Deeply sampled blood TCRbeta repertoires from subjects exposed to, actively infected with, or recovered from COVID-19 were included in the dataset. The material from the prospective study consisted of cDNA or gDNA derived from T cells, B-cell-depleted T cells, or PBMCs. Samples came from the ongoing ImmuneRACE study (first 160 participants) plus 1,254 subjects from 6 global collaborators. Findings and caveats that apply to the study as a whole: How much clinical and demographic metadata was included differed by source and by participant, and the metadata was provided uncurated.

Collaborating institutions collected whole blood in K2EDTA tubes following their own protocols. For TCRbeta analysis, collaborators shipped samples as frozen whole blood, isolated PBMCs, or DNA extracted from either of those sample types. The immunoSEQ Assay, a bias-controlled multiplex PCR, was used to amplify TCRbeta CDR3 regions from genomic DNA. In the source study's methods: Nucleated cell counts per sample were estimated from amplification of reference gene primers within the assay. To quantify the absolute abundance of each unique TCRbeta CDR3 rearrangement, sequence reads were collapsed and filtered. Productive Simpson clonality was computed per sample as the square root of Simpson's diversity index over productive rearrangements. This is the immuneACCESS table as TCRdb keeps it, with only in-frame sequences that have V and J called. A part of the clones is gone; compared with another copy, unresolved V genes explain less than half, and the rest is unexplained. The V and J calls and clone size come from that table; D and trimming were worked out from the DNA. This sample gives approximately 68,000 clones in total; 85% to 90% of them show up just once. The ten largest clones capture almost 4.5% of the sample.

V loses 2 bases, J loses 0 bases, and the germline ends lie 8 bases apart. From its cysteine to its phenylalanine, the CDR3 spans 15 amino acids. The DNA shown is the 45-base CDR3, in frame from base 1. As encoded in the germline V gene, CDR1 is ENHRY while CDR2 is SYGVKD. Concerning this clone: This clone's antigen is unknown. It has no much larger one-base neighbor in the sample; base qualities were not kept.

The receptor was derived from a man aged 45-65 years with active COVID-19. Recombination linked TRBV10-3 to TRBJ1-5; no confident D gene assignment can be made. Sample: peripheral blood. The nucleotides read TGTGCCATCAGTGAGGGTCCCTATAGCAATCAGCCCCAGCATTTT. The translation is CAISEGPYSNQPQHF.